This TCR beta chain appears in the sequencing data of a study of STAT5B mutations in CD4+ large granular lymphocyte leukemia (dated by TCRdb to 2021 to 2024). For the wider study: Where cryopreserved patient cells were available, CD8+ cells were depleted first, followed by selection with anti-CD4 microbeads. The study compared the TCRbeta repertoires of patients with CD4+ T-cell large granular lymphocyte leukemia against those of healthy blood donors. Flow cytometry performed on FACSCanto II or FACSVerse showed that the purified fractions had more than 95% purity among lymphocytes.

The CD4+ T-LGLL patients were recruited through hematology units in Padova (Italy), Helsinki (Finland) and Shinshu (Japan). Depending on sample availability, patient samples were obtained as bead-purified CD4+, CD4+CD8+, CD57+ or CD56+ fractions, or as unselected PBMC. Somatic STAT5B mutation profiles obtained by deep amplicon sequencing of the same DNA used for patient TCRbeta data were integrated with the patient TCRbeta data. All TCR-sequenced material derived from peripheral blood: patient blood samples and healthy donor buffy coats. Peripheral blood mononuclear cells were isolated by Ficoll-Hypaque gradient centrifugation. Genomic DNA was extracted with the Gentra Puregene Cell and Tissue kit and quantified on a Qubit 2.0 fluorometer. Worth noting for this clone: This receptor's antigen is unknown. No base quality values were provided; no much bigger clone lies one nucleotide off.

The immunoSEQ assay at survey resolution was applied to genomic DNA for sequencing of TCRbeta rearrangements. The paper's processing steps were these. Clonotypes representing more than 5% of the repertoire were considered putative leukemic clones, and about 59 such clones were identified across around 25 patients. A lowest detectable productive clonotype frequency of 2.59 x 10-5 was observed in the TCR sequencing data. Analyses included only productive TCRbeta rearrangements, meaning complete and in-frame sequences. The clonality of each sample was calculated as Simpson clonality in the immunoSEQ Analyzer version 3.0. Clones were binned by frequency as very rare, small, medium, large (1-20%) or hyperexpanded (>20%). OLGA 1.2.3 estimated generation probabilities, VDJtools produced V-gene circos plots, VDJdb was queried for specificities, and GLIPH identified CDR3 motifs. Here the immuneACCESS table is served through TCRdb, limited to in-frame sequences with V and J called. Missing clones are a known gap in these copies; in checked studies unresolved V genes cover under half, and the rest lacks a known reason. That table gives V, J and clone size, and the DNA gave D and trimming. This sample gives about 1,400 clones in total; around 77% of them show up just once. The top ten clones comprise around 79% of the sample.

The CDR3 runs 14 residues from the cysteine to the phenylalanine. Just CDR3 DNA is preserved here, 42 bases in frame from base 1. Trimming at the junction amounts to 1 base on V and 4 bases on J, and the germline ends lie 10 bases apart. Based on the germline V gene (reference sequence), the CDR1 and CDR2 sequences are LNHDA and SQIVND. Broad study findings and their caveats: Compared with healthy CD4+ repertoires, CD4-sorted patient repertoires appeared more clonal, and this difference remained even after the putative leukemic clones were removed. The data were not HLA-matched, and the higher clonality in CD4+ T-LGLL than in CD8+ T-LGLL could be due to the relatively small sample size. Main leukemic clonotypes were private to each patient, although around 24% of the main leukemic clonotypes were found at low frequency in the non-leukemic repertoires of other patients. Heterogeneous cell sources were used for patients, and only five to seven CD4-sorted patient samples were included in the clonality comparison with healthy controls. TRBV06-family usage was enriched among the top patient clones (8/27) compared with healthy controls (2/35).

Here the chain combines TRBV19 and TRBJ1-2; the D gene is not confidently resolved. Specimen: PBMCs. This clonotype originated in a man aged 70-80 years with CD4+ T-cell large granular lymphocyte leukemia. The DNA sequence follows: TGTGCCAGTAGTATAGGATACGGATCCTATGGCTACACCTTC. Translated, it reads CASSIGYGSYGYTF.